Sequencing of this TCR beta chain was carried out in a study of shared clonotypes between healthy human individuals. Overall study context: Each donor contributed plates that comprised three CD4 naive, three CD4 memory, two CD8 naive and one CD8 memory.

This clone has just a few counts. In the original workflow: ImmunoSEQ output lacked quality scores and full-length reads, limiting matched filtering. Sequenced by immunoSEQ multiplex PCR; TCRdb stores in-frame clones only, minus some. V and J calls and clone size follow that table, whereas D and trimming were derived from the DNA. This sample has about 700,000 clones, with approximately 90% found just once. CD8 cells classed as naive were CD45RO-negative and positively selected for CCR7, excluding terminally differentiated effector memory CD45RA+ cells. The healthy adult donors were HIV-negative and reported no recent acute infections or vaccinations. Source material: naive CD8+ T cells sorted from blood. The receptor was derived from a man aged 25-40 years in good health.

CDR3 DNA: TGCGCCAGCAGCTCGGAGATCCGGCTAGCGGTCTACAATGAGCAGTTCTTC. This gives the protein CASSSEIRLAVYNEQFF. The chain joins TRBV5-1 to TRBJ2-1; 7 bases map to TRBD2. CDR3 length: 17 residues. Germline CDR1 SGHRS, CDR2 YFSETQ. V was clipped by 3 bases and J by 3 bases; unmatched bases: 12.